The clone carrying this T cell receptor (beta chain) was seen a few times. The CDR3 has 17 amino acids. V shed 5 bases and J 4 bases; nucleotides not matched to a gene: 16. CDR1 is MNHNY and CDR2 is SVGAGI in the germline V gene (reference sequence). The sample comes from a study of blood T cell repertoires in COVID-19. Assay used: immunoSEQ multiplex PCR; TCRdb lists only in-frame clones, some missing. Seen here are roughly 190,000 clones, around 81% observed once, and the top ten hold roughly 9.6%. The sequencing sample was made of peripheral blood. The clonotype was recovered from a middle-aged woman with COVID-19, enrolled during active disease. The rearrangement links TRBV6-6 to TRBJ1-2; TRBD1 agrees at 7 bases. The CDR3 nucleotides are TGTGCCAGCAGTCCCTCCCTCCCTACAGGGGTGTCCTATGGCTACACCTTC. Translation: CASSPSLPTGVSYGYTF.